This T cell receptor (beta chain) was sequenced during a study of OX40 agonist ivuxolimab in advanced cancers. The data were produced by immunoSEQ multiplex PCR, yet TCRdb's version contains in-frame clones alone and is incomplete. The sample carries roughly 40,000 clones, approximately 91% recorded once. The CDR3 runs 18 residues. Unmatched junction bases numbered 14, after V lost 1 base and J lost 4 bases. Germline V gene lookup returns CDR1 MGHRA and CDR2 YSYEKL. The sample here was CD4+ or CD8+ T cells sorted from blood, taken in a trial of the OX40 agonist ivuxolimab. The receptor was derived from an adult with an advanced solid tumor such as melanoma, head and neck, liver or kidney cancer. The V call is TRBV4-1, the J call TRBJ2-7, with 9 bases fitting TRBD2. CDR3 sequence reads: CASSQVAGESLFLYEQYF. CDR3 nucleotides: TGCGCCAGCAGCCAAGTAGCGGGAGAAAGTTTATTTTTGTACGAGCAGTACTTC.